This T cell receptor beta chain stems from a study of T cells after yellow fever vaccination. TCRdb analysed the 5' RACE reads with MiXCR anew, one entry per CDR3 protein. The data contain 110,000 to 150,000 distinct CDR3 sequences, just over 6.5% of them seen just once; the ten biggest clones take up 0.5% to 0.65%. Germline V gives CDR1 MNHEY, CDR2 SVGEGT. V lost 5 bases and J lost 1, with 8 bases in between. The CDR3 is 13 amino acids. This clonotype was seen at least ten times. This TCR was sampled from a man aged 25 to 40 who received the YFV17D yellow fever vaccine. The V call is TRBV6-2 or TRBV6-3, the J call TRBJ2-5, with a weak D call TRBD2 (5 bases). This material consisted of CD4+ T cells sorted from PBMCs, taken 10 days after the yellow fever booster vaccination. CDR3 in amino acids: CASSRDLQETQYF. The CDR3 nucleotides are TGTGCCAGCAGTCGGGATCTCCAAGAGACCCAGTACTTC.